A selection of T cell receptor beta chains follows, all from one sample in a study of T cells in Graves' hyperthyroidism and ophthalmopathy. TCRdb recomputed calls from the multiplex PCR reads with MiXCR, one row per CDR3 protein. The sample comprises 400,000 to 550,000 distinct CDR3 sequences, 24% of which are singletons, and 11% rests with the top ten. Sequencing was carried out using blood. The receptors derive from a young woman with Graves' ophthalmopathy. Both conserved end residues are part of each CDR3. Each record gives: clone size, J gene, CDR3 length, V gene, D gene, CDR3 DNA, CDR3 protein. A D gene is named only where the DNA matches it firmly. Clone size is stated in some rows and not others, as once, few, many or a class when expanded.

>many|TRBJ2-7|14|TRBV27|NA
TGTGCCAGCAGGCGGAGCAGGGGCTCCTACGAGCAGTACTTC
CASRRSRGSYEQYF
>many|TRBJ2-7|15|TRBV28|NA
TGTGCCAGCAGGCCACCGACTAGGAACTCCTACGAGCAGTACTTC
CASRPPTRNSYEQYF
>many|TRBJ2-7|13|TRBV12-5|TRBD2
TGTGCTAGTTCCGGGCCAGCGGGAAACGAGCAGTACTTC
CASSGPAGNEQYF
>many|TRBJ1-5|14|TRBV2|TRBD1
TGTGCCAGCGGCGAGGGACAGGGTGGTCAGCCCCAGCATTTT
CASGEGQGGQPQHF
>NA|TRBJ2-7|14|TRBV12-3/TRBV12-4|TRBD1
TGTGCCAGCACCCCCGGGACAGGGAGTGGCGAGCAGTACTTC
CASTPGTGSGEQYF
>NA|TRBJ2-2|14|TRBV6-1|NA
TGTGCCAGCAAGAGGTCGGGCGTCACCGGGGAGCTGTTTTTT
CASKRSGVTGELFF
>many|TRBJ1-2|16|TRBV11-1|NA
TGTGCCAGCAGCTCCGGAATTCAACAGGTCAACTATGGCTACACCTTC
CASSSGIQQVNYGYTF
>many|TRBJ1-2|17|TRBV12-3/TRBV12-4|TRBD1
TGTGCCAGCAGTTTCGGGGACAGGCGTGCACCGCCTTATGGCTACACCTTC
CASSFGDRRAPPYGYTF
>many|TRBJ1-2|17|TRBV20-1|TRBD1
TGCAGTGCTAGAGATACATTAGGGGACAGGGCTAACTATGGCTACACCTTC
CSARDTLGDRANYGYTF
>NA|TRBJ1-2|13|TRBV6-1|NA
TGTGCCCTTCGCCCGGGCTATGACTATGGCTACACCTTC
CALRPGYDYGYTF
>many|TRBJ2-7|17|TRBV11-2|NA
TGTGCCAGCAGCCCCGCCCGAGCGGAAAGGAGCTCCTACGAGCAGTACTTC
CASSPARAERSSYEQYF
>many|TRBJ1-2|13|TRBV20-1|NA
TGCAGTGCTATGCGGGGGTGGGACTATGGCTACACCTTC
CSAMRGWDYGYTF
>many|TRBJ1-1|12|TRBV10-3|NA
TGTGCCACAACAGAAAGGAACACTGAAGCTTTCTTT
CATTERNTEAFF
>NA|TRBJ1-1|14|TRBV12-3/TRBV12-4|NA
TGTGCCAGCAGCCCGGGGCCCTCGAACACTGAAGCTTTCTTT
CASSPGPSNTEAFF